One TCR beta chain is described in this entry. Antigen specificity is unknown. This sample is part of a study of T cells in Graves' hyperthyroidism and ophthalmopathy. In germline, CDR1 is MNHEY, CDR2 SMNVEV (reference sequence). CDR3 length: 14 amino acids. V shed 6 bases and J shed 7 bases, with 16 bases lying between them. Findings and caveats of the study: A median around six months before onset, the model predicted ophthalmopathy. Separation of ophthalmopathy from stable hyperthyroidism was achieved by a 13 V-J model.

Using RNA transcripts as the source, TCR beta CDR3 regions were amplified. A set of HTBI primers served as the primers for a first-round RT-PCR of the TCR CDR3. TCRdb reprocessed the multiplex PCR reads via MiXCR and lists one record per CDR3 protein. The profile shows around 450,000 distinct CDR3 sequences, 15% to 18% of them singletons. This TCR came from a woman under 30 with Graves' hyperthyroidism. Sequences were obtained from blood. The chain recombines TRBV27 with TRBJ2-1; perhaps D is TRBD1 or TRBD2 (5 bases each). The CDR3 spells CASSPLGERNEQFF. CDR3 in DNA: TGTGCCAGCAGCCCGTTAGGGGAGAGAAATGAGCAGTTCTTC.